This TCR beta chain came from a study of tumor-infiltrating lymphocytes in localized non-small cell lung cancer. Looking at the study overall: The cohort mixed smokers and never-smokers, several histologies, and some post-neoadjuvant-chemotherapy samples.

This CDR3 is 13 amino acids long. Germline assignment: CDR1 GTSNPN and CDR2 SVGIG (reference sequence). V gave up 0 bases and J gave up 3 bases, with 6 bases separating them. The assay was immunoSEQ multiplex PCR, and TCRdb's table has in-frame clones only and misses some. There are about 7,000 clones in the sample; about 80% occur only once, and less than 8.5% lies in the top ten. Only a few counts were recorded for this clone. The antigen remains undetermined. Overall study findings and caveats: Not all patients were TCR sequenced, owing to tissue quantity. Each assay used a separate piece of the same tissue. T-cell fraction did not differ between immunotypes IM1 and IM2.

Sequencing was done on a sample of uninvolved lung tissue not adjacent to the tumor. The sequence was obtained from a human donor with non-small cell lung cancer. This chain connects TRBV30 to TRBJ1-5; D unresolved. CDR3 DNA: TGTGCCTGGAGTGTGGCGTTCAATCAGCCCCAGCATTTT. Its protein is CAWSVAFNQPQHF.